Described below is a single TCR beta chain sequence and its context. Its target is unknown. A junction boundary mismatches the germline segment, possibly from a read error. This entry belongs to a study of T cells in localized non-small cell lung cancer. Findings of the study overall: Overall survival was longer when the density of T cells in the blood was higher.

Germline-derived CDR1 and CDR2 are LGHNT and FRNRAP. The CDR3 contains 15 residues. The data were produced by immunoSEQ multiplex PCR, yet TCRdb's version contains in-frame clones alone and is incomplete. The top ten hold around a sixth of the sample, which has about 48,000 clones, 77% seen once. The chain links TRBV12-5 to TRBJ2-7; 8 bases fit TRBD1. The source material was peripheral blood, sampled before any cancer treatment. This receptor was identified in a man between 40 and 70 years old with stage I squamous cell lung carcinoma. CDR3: CASALGGQAGLEQYF. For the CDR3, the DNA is TGTGCTAGTGCTTTGGGGGGACAGGCAGGTCTCGAGCAGTACTTC.